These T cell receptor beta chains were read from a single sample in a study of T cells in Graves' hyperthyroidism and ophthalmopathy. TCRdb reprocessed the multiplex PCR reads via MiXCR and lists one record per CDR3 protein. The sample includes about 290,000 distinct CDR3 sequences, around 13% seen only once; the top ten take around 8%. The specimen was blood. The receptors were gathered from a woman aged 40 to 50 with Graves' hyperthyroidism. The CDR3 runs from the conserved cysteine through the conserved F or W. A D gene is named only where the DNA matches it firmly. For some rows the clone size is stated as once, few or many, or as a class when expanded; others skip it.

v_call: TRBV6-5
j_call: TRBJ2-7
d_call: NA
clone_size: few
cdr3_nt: TGTGCCAGCAGTTATCTCTACTCCTACGAGCAGTACTTC
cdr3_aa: CASSYLYSYEQYF

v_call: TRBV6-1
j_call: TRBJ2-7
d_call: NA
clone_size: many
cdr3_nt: TGTGCCAGCAGTGAGGCCTACTTTTACGAGCAGTACTTC
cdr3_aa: CASSEAYFYEQYF

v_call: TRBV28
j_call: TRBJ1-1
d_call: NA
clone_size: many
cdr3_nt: TGTGCCAGCAGTTCTTTGGTCCCGGGCTTGGACACTGAAGCTTTCTTT
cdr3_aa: CASSSLVPGLDTEAFF

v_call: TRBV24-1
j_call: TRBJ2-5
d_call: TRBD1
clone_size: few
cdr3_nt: TGTGCCACCAGTGAAAGTTCGGGACAGGGAGGGGAGACCCAGTACTTC
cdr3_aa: CATSESSGQGGETQYF

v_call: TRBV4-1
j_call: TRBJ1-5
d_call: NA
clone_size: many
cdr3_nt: TGCGCCAGCAGCCAAGAAGTTCGGCAGGGAGGTAATCAGCCCCAGCATTTT
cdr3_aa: CASSQEVRQGGNQPQHF

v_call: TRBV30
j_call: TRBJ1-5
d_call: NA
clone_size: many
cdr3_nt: TGTGCCTGGAGTCCCTCCGCCTCCGCTCGGCCCCAGCATTTT
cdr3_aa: CAWSPSASARPQHF

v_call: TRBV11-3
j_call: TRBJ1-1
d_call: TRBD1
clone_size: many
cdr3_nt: TGTGCCAGCACCCCATGGACAGGGGCGGTGGCTGAAGCTTTCTTT
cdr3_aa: CASTPWTGAVAEAFF

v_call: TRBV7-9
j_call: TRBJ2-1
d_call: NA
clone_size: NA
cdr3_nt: TGTGCCAGCAGCTTTAGCAGGAACTCATACAATGAGCAGTTCTTC
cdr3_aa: CASSFSRNSYNEQFF

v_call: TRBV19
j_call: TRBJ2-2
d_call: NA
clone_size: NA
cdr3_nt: TGTGCCAGTAGTAGGGTTTCTAACACCGGGGAGCTGTTTTTT
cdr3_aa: CASSRVSNTGELFF

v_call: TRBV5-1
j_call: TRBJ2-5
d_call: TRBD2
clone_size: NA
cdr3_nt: TGCGCCAGCGGCCAACAAGCGGGGGTACAAGAGACCCAGTACTTC
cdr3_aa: CASGQQAGVQETQYF

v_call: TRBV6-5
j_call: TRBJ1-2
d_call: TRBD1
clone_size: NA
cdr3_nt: TGTGCCAGCAGTTACTCGAACTTCGGGACAGGGGCCTATGGCTACACCTTC
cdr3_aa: CASSYSNFGTGAYGYTF

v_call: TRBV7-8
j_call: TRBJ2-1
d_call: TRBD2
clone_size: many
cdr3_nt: TGTGCCAGCAGCTTAGAGTCGTGGACTAGCTCCAATGAGCAGTTCTTC
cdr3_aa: CASSLESWTSSNEQFF

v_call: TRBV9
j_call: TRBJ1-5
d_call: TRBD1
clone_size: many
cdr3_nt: TGTGCCAGCAGCGTAGGGACAGGGTCGGATCAGCCCCAGCATTTT
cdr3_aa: CASSVGTGSDQPQHF

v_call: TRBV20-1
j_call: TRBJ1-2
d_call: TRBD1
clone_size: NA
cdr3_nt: TGCAGTGCTTTTCAAGACAGGGCCTATGGCTACACCTTC
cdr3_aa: CSAFQDRAYGYTF

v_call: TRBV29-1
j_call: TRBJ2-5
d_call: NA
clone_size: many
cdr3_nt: TGCAGCGTTGACTACCAAGAGACCCAGTACTTC
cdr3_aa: CSVDYQETQYF

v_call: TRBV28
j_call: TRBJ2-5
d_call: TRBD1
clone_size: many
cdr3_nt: TGTGCCAGCAGCTCCGGGACAGCATGGGAGACCCAGTACTTC
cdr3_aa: CASSSGTAWETQYF

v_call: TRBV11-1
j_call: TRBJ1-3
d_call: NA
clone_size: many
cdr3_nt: TGTGCCAGCAGCCGGGGATTTGGAAACACCATATATTTT
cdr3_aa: CASSRGFGNTIYF

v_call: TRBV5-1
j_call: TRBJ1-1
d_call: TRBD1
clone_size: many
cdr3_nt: TGCGCCAGCAGCTTGGAGACAGGGACTGAAGCTTTCTTT
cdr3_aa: CASSLETGTEAFF

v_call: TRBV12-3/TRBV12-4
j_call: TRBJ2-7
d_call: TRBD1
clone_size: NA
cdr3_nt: TGTGCCAGCAGTTTTTCGACAGGGAGCTCCTACGAGCAGTACTTC
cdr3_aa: CASSFSTGSSYEQYF

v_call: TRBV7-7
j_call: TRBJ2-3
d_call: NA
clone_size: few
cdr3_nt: TGTGCTAGCACCCAACTCTGGGGCTACCCAGAGGACACAGATACGCAGTATTTT
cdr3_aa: CASTQLWGYPEDTDTQYF

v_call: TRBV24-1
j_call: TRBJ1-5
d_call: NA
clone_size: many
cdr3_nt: TGTGCCACAGGGGACGGCAATCAGCCCCAGCATTTT
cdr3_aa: CATGDGNQPQHF

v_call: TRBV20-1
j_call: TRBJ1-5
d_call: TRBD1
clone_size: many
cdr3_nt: TGCAGTGCTACGGCAGGGGGTACGGGGCAGCCCCAGCATTTT
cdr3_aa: CSATAGGTGQPQHF

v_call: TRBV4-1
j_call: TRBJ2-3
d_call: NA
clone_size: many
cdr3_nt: TGCGCCAGCACCACTACCGCGGGCGCCACAGATACGCAGTATTTT
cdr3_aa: CASTTTAGATDTQYF

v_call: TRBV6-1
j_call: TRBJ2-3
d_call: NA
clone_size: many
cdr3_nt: TGTGCCAGCAGTGAACTACTAGCACGCTTTACGCAGTATTTT
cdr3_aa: CASSELLARFTQYF

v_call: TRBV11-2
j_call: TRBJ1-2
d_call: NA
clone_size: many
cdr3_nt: TGTGCCAGCAGCTTAGATCTGGGCAGGGGTTATGGCTACACCTTC
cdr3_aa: CASSLDLGRGYGYTF

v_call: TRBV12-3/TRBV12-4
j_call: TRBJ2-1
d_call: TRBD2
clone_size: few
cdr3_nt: TGTGCCAGCAGTCCGTACCTAGCGGAGGAACGTGAGCAGTTCTTC
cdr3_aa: CASSPYLAEEREQFF

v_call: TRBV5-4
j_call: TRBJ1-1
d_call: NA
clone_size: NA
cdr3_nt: TGTGCCAGCAGCTGGAATAGGGGGGACACTGAAGCTTTCTTT
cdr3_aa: CASSWNRGDTEAFF

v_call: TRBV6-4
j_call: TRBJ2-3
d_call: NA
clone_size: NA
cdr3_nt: TGTGCCAGCGATGGACAAACGGGACGAGGGGTAGCTCCCCCCCGCACAGATACGCAGTATTTT
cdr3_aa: CASDGQTGRGVAPPRTDTQYF

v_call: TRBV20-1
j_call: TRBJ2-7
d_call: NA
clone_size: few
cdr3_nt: TGCAGTGCTAGCAAAGGCACGGGGTACGAGCAGTACTTC
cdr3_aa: CSASKGTGYEQYF

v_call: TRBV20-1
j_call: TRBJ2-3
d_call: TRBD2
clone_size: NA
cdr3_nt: TGCAGTGCTAGAGATCGGCTAGCGGGAGTGACGAATACGCAGTATTTT
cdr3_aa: CSARDRLAGVTNTQYF

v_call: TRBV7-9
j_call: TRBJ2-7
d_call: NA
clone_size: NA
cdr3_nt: TGTGCCAGCAGCTTAGGAGGGATGGTAAACGAGCAGTACTTC
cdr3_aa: CASSLGGMVNEQYF

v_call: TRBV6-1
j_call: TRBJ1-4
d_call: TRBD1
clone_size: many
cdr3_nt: TGTGCCAGCAGTGAACCCAAAAGGACAGGGGATCAGGAAAAACTGTTTTTT
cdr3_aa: CASSEPKRTGDQEKLFF

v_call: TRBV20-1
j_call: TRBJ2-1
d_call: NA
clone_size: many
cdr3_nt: TGCAGTGCTAGCACCGCGGCGATCAATGAGCAGTTCTTC
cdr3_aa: CSASTAAINEQFF

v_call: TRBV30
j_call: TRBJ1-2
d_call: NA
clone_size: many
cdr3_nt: TGTGCCTGGAGTCGGGACGGGGGCGGTGGCTACACCTTC
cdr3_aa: CAWSRDGGGGYTF

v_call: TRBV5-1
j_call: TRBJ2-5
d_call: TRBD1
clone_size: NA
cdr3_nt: TGCGCCAGCAGCTGGGGACAGGAGGAGACCCAGTACTTC
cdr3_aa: CASSWGQEETQYF

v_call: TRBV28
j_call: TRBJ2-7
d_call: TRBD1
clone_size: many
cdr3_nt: TGTGCCAGCAGTTTTGGAGGCACAGGGGTGTCCTACGAGCAGTACTTC
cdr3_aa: CASSFGGTGVSYEQYF